This is a list of T cell receptor beta chains from one sample in a study of cytomegalovirus exposure and HLA in healthy donors. This table comes from immunoSEQ multiplex PCR, and its TCRdb copy is limited to in-frame clones, with some not included. The repertoire includes about 130,000 clones, around 85% of them detected once, and about 1.5% sits in the top ten. Sequenced material: PBMCs. These receptors were collected from a boy younger than 18 in good health and CMV-seronegative. CDR3s include the opening cysteine and the closing phenylalanine or tryptophan. Each record gives: V gene, clone size, D gene, J gene, CDR3 protein, CDR3 DNA. The D gene is left open where the match is weak. Clone size, where shown, is once, few, many, or a class for clones that have expanded.

>TRBV4-3|NA|NA|TRBJ2-7
CASSPSGQISYEQYF
TGCGCCAGCAGCCCGTCCGGACAGATCTCCTACGAGCAGTACTTC
>TRBV5-4|once|TRBD1|TRBJ2-7
CASSWTGGGDEQYF
TGTGCCAGCAGCTGGACAGGGGGGGGCGACGAGCAGTACTTC
>TRBV12-5|NA|NA|TRBJ1-2
CASGWGSNYGYTF
TGTGCTAGTGGTTGGGGCAGCAACTATGGCTACACCTTC
>TRBV11-2|NA|NA|TRBJ2-1
CASSLEDSKGNEQFF
TGTGCCAGCAGCTTAGAGGACAGCAAGGGCAATGAGCAGTTCTTC
>TRBV5-4|NA|TRBD1|TRBJ1-2
CASKGQALFYGYTF
TGTGCCAGCAAGGGACAGGCACTATTCTATGGCTACACCTTC
>TRBV11-2|NA|NA|TRBJ1-1
CASTTPTGLNTEAFF
TGTGCCAGCACCACTCCCACAGGTCTGAACACTGAAGCTTTCTTT
>TRBV30|NA|TRBD2|TRBJ2-1
CAWSVGAGVMGGRGEQFF
TGTGCCTGGAGTGTAGGAGCGGGAGTAATGGGTGGTAGGGGTGAGCAGTTCTTC
>TRBV7-6|NA|NA|TRBJ2-5
CASREWDQETQYF
TGTGCCAGCAGGGAGTGGGACCAAGAGACCCAGTACTTC
>TRBV2|NA|NA|TRBJ2-2
CASSDTMKAIGPTGELFF
TGTGCCAGCAGTGACACTATGAAAGCAATTGGTCCGACCGGGGAGCTGTTTTTT
>TRBV7-2|NA|NA|TRBJ1-1
CASSFSMDTEAFF
TGTGCCAGCAGCTTCTCTATGGACACTGAAGCTTTCTTT
>TRBV6-1|NA|NA|TRBJ2-6
CASSEISPLGANVLTF
TGTGCCAGCAGTGAAATCTCCCCTCTGGGGGCCAACGTCCTGACTTTC
>TRBV19|NA|TRBD1|TRBJ1-5
CASSPTGQLNQPQHF
TGTGCCAGTAGTCCGACGGGACAGCTAAATCAGCCCCAGCATTTT
>TRBV4-3|NA|NA|TRBJ2-1
CASSQDFASLFYNEQFF
TGCGCCAGCAGCCAAGATTTTGCTAGCCTTTTTTACAATGAGCAGTTCTTC
>TRBV5-4|NA|TRBD2|TRBJ2-5
CASSLEASGGKETQYF
TGTGCCAGCAGCTTGGAGGCTAGCGGGGGGAAGGAGACCCAGTACTTC
>TRBV5-5|NA|NA|TRBJ2-5
CASSSRFGQETQYF
TGTGCCAGCAGCTCGAGGTTTGGACAAGAGACCCAGTACTTC
>TRBV5-1|NA|TRBD1|TRBJ2-7
CASSLVGQGIDEQYF
TGCGCCAGCAGCCTAGTGGGACAGGGGATCGACGAGCAGTACTTC
>TRBV5-1|NA|NA|TRBJ1-3
CASSRPGPGNTIYF
TGCGCCAGCAGCCGTCCAGGGCCTGGAAACACCATATATTTT
>TRBV12-5|NA|NA|TRBJ2-4
CASGLIGLNIQYF
TGTGCTAGTGGTTTAATCGGGTTGAACATTCAGTACTTC
>TRBV6-5|NA|NA|TRBJ2-7
CASSYGQLSSYEQYF
TGTGCCAGCAGTTACGGGCAGCTGAGCTCCTACGAGCAGTACTTC
>TRBV5-1|NA|TRBD1|TRBJ2-7
CASSQGQGQPSYEQYF
TGCGCCAGCAGCCAGGGCCAGGGACAGCCCTCCTACGAGCAGTACTTC
>TRBV9|NA|TRBD1|TRBJ2-5
CASSPDRARGETQYF
TGTGCCAGCAGTCCGGACAGGGCAAGGGGAGAGACCCAGTACTTC
>TRBV7-3|NA|TRBD2|TRBJ2-5
CASSVLAGGSTQYF
TGTGCCAGCAGCGTACTAGCGGGAGGTTCGACCCAGTACTTC
>TRBV11-2|NA|NA|TRBJ2-5
CASSLLAEETQYF
TGTGCCAGCAGCTTATTAGCGGAAGAGACCCAGTACTTC
>TRBV7-9|NA|NA|TRBJ1-1
CASSLEGVNTEAFF
TGTGCCAGCAGCTTAGAGGGGGTGAACACTGAAGCTTTCTTT
>TRBV5-1|few|TRBD1|TRBJ1-1
CASSYQGAPNTEAFF
TGCGCCAGCAGCTACCAGGGGGCTCCGAACACTGAAGCTTTCTTT
>TRBV30|NA|NA|TRBJ1-5
CAWSSRARQPQHF
TGTGCCTGGAGTTCCAGGGCGCGTCAGCCCCAGCATTTT
>TRBV4-1|NA|TRBD2|TRBJ2-4
CASSPGLADIQYF
TGCGCCAGCAGCCCCGGACTAGCGGACATTCAGTACTTC
>TRBV4-3|NA|NA|TRBJ2-1
CGTLVAFYNEQFF
TGCGGAACCCTTGTCGCGTTCTACAATGAGCAGTTCTTC
>TRBV5-1|few|NA|TRBJ1-2
CASSLGEAGYTF
TGCGCCAGCAGCTTGGGAGAGGCTGGCTACACCTTC
>TRBV4-1|NA|NA|TRBJ2-1
CASSHASRVEQFF
TGCGCCAGCAGCCACGCCTCGAGGGTCGAGCAGTTCTTC